This T cell receptor beta chain originates from a study of blood T cell repertoires in COVID-19. Method: immunoSEQ multiplex PCR; TCRdb's copy keeps in-frame clones and lacks some. The sample gives roughly 300,000 clones, around 92% of which show up once; 5% to 7.5% is in the top ten. This CDR3 is built from 17 residues. The V end lost 0 bases, the J end lost 0 bases, and 12 bases lay between the germline ends. CDR1 and CDR2 from the germline V gene are ENHRY and SYGVKD. V gene TRBV10-3 combines with J gene TRBJ2-1; D might be TRBD1 (6 bases). The sample taken for sequencing was peripheral blood. The receptor comes from a man between 18 and 35 years old who had recovered from COVID-19. DNA for the CDR3: TGTGCCATCAGTGAGTCAGACAGGTTCAGCTCCTACAATGAGCAGTTCTTC. As protein: CAISESDRFSSYNEQFF.